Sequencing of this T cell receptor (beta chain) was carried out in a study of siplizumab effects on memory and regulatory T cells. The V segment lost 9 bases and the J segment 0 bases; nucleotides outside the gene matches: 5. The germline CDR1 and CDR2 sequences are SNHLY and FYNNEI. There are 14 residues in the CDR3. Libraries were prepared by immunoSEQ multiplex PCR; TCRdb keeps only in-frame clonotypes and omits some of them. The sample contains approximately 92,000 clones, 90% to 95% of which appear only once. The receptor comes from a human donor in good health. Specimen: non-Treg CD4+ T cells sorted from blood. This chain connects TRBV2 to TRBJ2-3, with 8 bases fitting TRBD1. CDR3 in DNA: TGTGCCAGTGAGGGACAGGTCAGCACAGATACGCAGTATTTT. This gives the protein CASEGQVSTDTQYF.